The present entry profiles one T cell receptor (beta chain) with its context. Use of 60 Vbeta and 13 Jbeta primers characterized the PCR. Repertoires were generated with immunoSEQ multiplex PCR, while TCRdb's copy carries only in-frame clones and drops some. The table records approximately 150,000 clones, roughly four fifths of them present only once. The entry originates in a study of cytomegalovirus exposure and HLA in healthy donors. The germline V gene has CDR1 MGHRA and CDR2 YSYEKL. Trimming took 1 base from V and 4 from J, leaving 14 bases between them. This CDR3 is 15 amino acids long. This sequence originates from a man younger than 30 in good health and CMV-seropositive. The sequenced material came from PBMCs. The chain uses TRBV4-1 and TRBJ2-7; the D gene is possibly TRBD1 (5 bases). The CDR3 protein is CASSQVRTDIYEQYF. CDR3 nucleotides: TGCGCCAGCAGCCAAGTGAGGACGGACATTTACGAGCAGTACTTC.